The 18 T cell receptor beta chains listed next were all sequenced from one sample in a study of spatial heterogeneity in lung cancer. Study-level points and caveats: The number of expanded tumor alpha and beta chains correlated with mutation number.

Their antigens remain unidentified. Each CDR3 protein is one row after TCRdb ran MiXCR on the 5' RACE reads. The repertoire holds more than 5,500 distinct CDR3 sequences, around 5% seen once, with approximately 20% in the top ten. Time point described: sample taken at primary tumor resection. This specimen consisted of lung tumor tissue, obtained at surgery. These receptors all come from a male donor with early-stage non-small cell lung cancer.

In its sample, this clonotype ranks as medium-sized (0.01 to 0.1%). In a library made to pick up alpha chains, this beta chain is a stray read with a size that means little. The chain couples TRBV7-9 to TRBJ1-5; D remains unclear. V lost 3 bases, J lost 3 bases, and 6 bases lay in between. CDR3 length: 13 residues. Germline loops: CDR1 SEHNR, CDR2 FQNEAQ (reference sequence). CDR3 nucleotides: TGTGCCAGCAGCTTCTCCAACAATCAGCCCCAGCATTTT. This encodes CASSFSNNQPQHF.

This clonotype was observed many times. This beta chain is a stray read from a library made for alpha chains; its abundance is not meaningful. V usage is TRBV18 and J usage is TRBJ1-2; 7 bases fit TRBD1. This CDR3 has 15 amino acids. Germline lookup yields CDR1 KGHSH and CDR2 LQKENI. The ends lost 5 bases at V and 6 bases at J; junction bases unmatched: 12. CDR3 sequence (DNA): TGTGCCAGCTCATTAACAGGGGTGCAGGTGGATGGCTACACCTTC. Its protein product is CASSLTGVQVDGYTF. The full variable domain, in which reference TRBV18 and TRBJ1-2 provide the parts outside the CDR3, is NAGVMQNPRHLVRRRGQEARLRCSPMKGHSHVYWYRQLPEEGLKFMVYLQKENIIDESGMPKERFSAEFPKEGPSILRIQQVVRGDSAAYFCASSLTGVQVDGYTFGSGTRLTVV.

This clonotype was observed at least ten times. The library was built for alpha chains, so this beta chain is an off-target read and its size means little. The CDR3 DNA sequence: TGTGCCAGCAGCCCAGGGGACTACCCACAAGAGACCCAGTACTTC. Residues: CASSPGDYPQETQYF. This chain uses TRBV7-2 with TRBJ2-5; D might be TRBD2 (7 bases). The CDR3 loop spans 15 amino acids. The V and J ends lost 5 bases and 2 bases respectively, with 15 bases between them. Germline CDR1 reads SGHTA; CDR2 reads FQGNSA.

In this sample, this clonotype turned up many times. This beta chain is a stray read from a library made for alpha chains; its abundance is not meaningful. The CDR3 loop reads CASSRQGVGNEQFF. The CDR3 coding sequence is TGCGCCAGCTCCCGACAGGGTGTTGGCAATGAGCAGTTCTTC. This chain links TRBV4-1 with TRBJ2-1, with 7 bases lining up with TRBD1. CDR3 length equals 14 residues. CDR1 MGHRA and CDR2 YSYEKL come from the germline V gene. V dropped 8 bases and J dropped 6; count of bases not matched to a gene: 10.

This clonotype showed up many times. This beta chain is an unintended read in a library built for alpha chains; its size means little. CDR3 sequence: CASSLRGRWTEAFF. DNA for the CDR3: TGTGCCAGCAGTCTCAGGGGGCGGTGGACTGAAGCTTTCTTT. The chain recombines TRBV12-3 or TRBV12-4 with TRBJ1-1, with 8 bases lining up with TRBD1. The CDR3 has 14 residues. V lost 5 bases to trimming and J lost 5 bases; unmatched junction nucleotides: 7.

This clonotype was counted at least ten times. The library was built for alpha chains, so this beta chain is an off-target read and its size means little. The V and J genes are TRBV30 and TRBJ2-5; 8 bases agree with TRBD2. Germline trimming cut 4 bases from V and 4 bases from J; bases unmatched to any gene: 5. The CDR3 consists of 13 residues. In germline, CDR1 is GTSNPN, CDR2 SVGIG (reference sequence). In DNA, the CDR3 is TGTGCCTGGATAGGACGGGGGGGAGAGACCCAGTACTTC. This codes for CAWIGRGGETQYF.

Many counts were recorded for this clonotype. This beta chain is a stray sequence in a library constructed for alpha chains; its clone size is not meaningful. This chain joins TRBV19 and TRBJ2-7; 7 nucleotides match TRBD1. Unmatched junction bases numbered 14, after V lost 0 bases and J lost 0 bases. Germline-derived CDR1 and CDR2 are LNHDA and SQIVND (reference sequence). The CDR3 sequence is 19 residues long. CDR3 loop: CASSIDLLLPGQPSYEQYF. The CDR3 nucleotides read TGTGCCAGTAGTATAGACCTTCTCCTACCGGGACAGCCCTCCTACGAGCAGTACTTC.

By proportion, this clonotype is medium-sized. In a library made to pick up alpha chains, this beta chain is a stray read with a size that means little. V and J are TRBV6-2 or TRBV6-3 and TRBJ2-1; tentatively, D is TRBD1 (5 bases). Trimming pared 0 bases from V and 7 bases from J, leaving 16 bases between. The CDR3 is 16 residues long. Germline values: CDR1 MNHEY, CDR2 SVGEGT. CDR3 in amino acids: CASSYSVQGPRNEQFF. The CDR3 bases are TGTGCCAGCAGTTACTCTGTCCAGGGTCCAAGGAATGAGCAGTTCTTC.

This clonotype was seen many times. This beta chain was picked up by a library intended for alpha chains and is off target, so its count carries little meaning. The gene calls are TRBV23-1 and TRBJ2-5; 10 nucleotides line up with TRBD2. TRBV23-1 carries the ORF label, with uncertain function. The CDR3 has 16 amino acids. Germline trimming cut 0 bases from V and 1 base from J; bases unmatched to any gene: 2. CDR3 nucleotides: TGCGCCAGCAGTCAATCGGAGCGGGGGGGCCAAGAGACCCAGTACTTC. It is translated as CASSQSERGGQETQYF.

This clonotype has a count of ten or more. A library made for alpha chains picked up this beta chain off target, so its size means little. The chain employs TRBV27 and TRBJ2-1; 9 positions agree with TRBD2. The germline gives CDR1 MNHEY, CDR2 SMNVEV (reference sequence). The CDR3 extends over 17 amino acids. V was pared by 5 bases and J by 6 bases, with 14 bases of the junction left unmatched. The CDR3 region is CASSPLSGGMGFNEQFF. The CDR3 DNA follows: TGTGCCAGCAGTCCCCTTAGCGGGGGAATGGGTTTCAATGAGCAGTTCTTC.

This clonotype qualifies as medium-sized. Because the library targeted alpha chains, this beta chain is an off-target read whose size means little. The V gene is TRBV20-1, the J gene TRBJ1-6; 10 nucleotides line up with TRBD1. Germline values: CDR1 DFQATT, CDR2 SNEGSKA (reference sequence). Germline trimming cut 6 bases from V and 10 bases from J; bases unmatched to any gene: 6. The CDR3 sequence is 13 residues long. Here the CDR3 reads CSAVRDRGSPLHF. The CDR3 region has the DNA TGCAGTGCCGTAAGGGACAGGGGCTCACCCCTCCACTTT.

This clonotype was counted ten times or more. The library was prepared for alpha chains; this beta chain is a stray read, so its frequency means little. V is TRBV4-2 and J is TRBJ2-2, with TRBD2 matching 9 bases. V shed 6 bases, J shed 1 base, and the junction held 9 bases outside the gene matches. CDR3 size: 17 residues. Germline V gives CDR1 LGHNA, CDR2 YNFKEQ. Here the CDR3 DNA reads TGTGCCAGCAGTCCAAGCGGGGGGATGCTGAACACCGGGGAGCTGTTTTTT. Translating it yields CASSPSGGMLNTGELFF.

This clonotype was detected many times. With the library built for alpha chains, this beta chain is off target and its frequency is not meaningful. The DNA of the CDR3 is TGTGCCAGCAGCTGGGACAGGGGAGAGACCCAGTACTTC. Encoded protein: CASSWDRGETQYF. The V call is TRBV7-3, the J call TRBJ2-5, with 10 bases fitting TRBD1. V was pared by 4 bases and J by 4 bases, with 0 bases of the junction left unmatched. The CDR3 spans 13 residues. Germline-derived CDR1 and CDR2 are SGHTA and FQGTGA.

This clonotype was found many times. Little can be read into the size of this beta chain, an off-target read in a library designed for alpha chains. The rearrangement links TRBV7-3 to TRBJ2-7, with a possible D match to TRBD2 (5 bases). Trimming stripped 8 bases from V and 4 bases from J, with 6 bases between. Germline V gives CDR1 SGHTA, CDR2 FQGTGA. The CDR3 has 10 residues. This CDR3 reads CASGLYEQYF. CDR3 DNA: TGTGCCAGCGGACTTTACGAGCAGTACTTC.

As regards this clonotype: This beta chain is an off-target read within a library intended for alpha chains, so its frequency means little. The chain recombines TRBV5-6 with TRBJ2-6; D assignment may be TRBD1 or TRBD2 (6 bases each). In germline, CDR1 is SGHDT, CDR2 YYEEEE. The CDR3 covers 16 residues. Trimming pared 1 base from V and 8 bases from J, leaving 16 bases between. CDR3 protein: CASSLSGAPGTNVLTF. In DNA form, the CDR3 reads TGTGCCAGCAGCTTGTCGGGGGCGCCAGGTACCAACGTCCTGACTTTC. Full variable domain (rest looked up from reference TRBV5-6 and TRBJ2-6): DAGVTQSPTHLIKTRGQQVTLRCSPKSGHDTVSWYQQALGQGPQFIFQYYEEEERQRGNFPDRFSGHQFPNYSSELNVNALLLGDSALYLCASSLSGAPGTNVLTFGAGSRLTVL.

Regarding this clonotype: Because the library targeted alpha chains, this beta chain is an off-target read whose size means little. The genes are TRBV29-1 and TRBJ2-5; 8 bases are a match to TRBD2. V was pared by 4 bases and J by 1 base, with 8 bases of the junction left unmatched. CDR3 length: 15 residues. Per germline, CDR1 SQVTM and CDR2 ANQGSEA. In DNA, the CDR3 is TGCAGCGTTGGTATTAGCGGGACTCGCCAAGAGACCCAGTACTTC. As protein: CSVGISGTRQETQYF.

By proportion, this clonotype is medium-sized. Being off target in a library aimed at alpha chains, this beta chain has a size of little meaning. The gene calls are TRBV11-3 and TRBJ2-2; maybe TRBD1 (5 bases). Germline-derived CDR1 and CDR2 are SGHNT and YENEEA. The CDR3 loop spans 15 amino acids. The V gene lost 4 bases and the J gene lost 1 base, with 10 bases spanning the gap. CDR3 in DNA: TGTGCCAGCAGCTCCCTCACAGGGAACACCGGGGAGCTGTTTTTT. Protein sequence: CASSSLTGNTGELFF.

This clonotype was found many times. With the library built for alpha chains, this beta chain is off target and its frequency is not meaningful. CDR3 protein: CASSPLIGVGNTEAFF. The CDR3 DNA reads as TGTGCCAGCAGCCCCTTGATTGGGGTGGGGAACACTGAAGCTTTCTTT. The chain employs TRBV7-2 and TRBJ1-1; D gene ambiguous. Germline V CDR1 and CDR2: SGHTA, FQGNSA. The CDR3 length is 16 residues. The ends were cut back, 5 bases at V and 1 base at J, with 17 bases in the middle.